This is a list of T cell receptor beta chains from one sample in a study of T-cell reconstitution after alpha-beta-depleted transplantation in children. Using its own MiXCR run on the PCR reads, TCRdb lists one record per CDR3 protein. The sample comprises approximately 240,000 distinct CDR3 sequences, around 8.9% of which are singletons, and approximately 5% rests with the top ten. The sample in question was PBMCs from the stem cell graft donor, obtained from the stem cell graft. The source is a human donor who donated a stem cell graft to a child with SCID. Both conserved end residues are part of each CDR3. Fields, in order: J gene, D gene, clone size, V gene, CDR3 protein, CDR3 DNA. A D gene is named only where the DNA matches it firmly. The size field reads once, few or many counts, or a class when the clone is expanded.

TRBJ2-1	TRBD2	many	TRBV7-3	CASSLAGGGEQFF	TGTGCCAGCAGCTTAGCGGGGGGGGGTGAGCAGTTCTTC
TRBJ1-1	NA	many	TRBV7-9	CASSLVGLTGEAFF	TGTGCCAGCAGCTTAGTTGGGCTGACGGGTGAAGCTTTCTTT
TRBJ1-4	NA	many	TRBV20-1	CSAGAGPLDEKLFF	TGCAGTGCTGGGGCTGGCCCACTCGATGAAAAACTGTTTTTT
TRBJ1-3	NA	many	TRBV4-1	CASSQVGQTRSGNTIYF	TGCGCCAGCAGCCAAGTAGGCCAGACAAGATCTGGAAACACCATATATTTT
TRBJ2-1	NA	many	TRBV5-1	CASSVTRGSSYNEQFF	TGCGCCAGCAGCGTAACAAGGGGGAGCTCCTACAATGAGCAGTTCTTC
TRBJ2-3	NA	many	TRBV12-3/TRBV12-4	CASSLGGTKGAQYF	TGTGCCAGCAGCCTCGGGGGAACAAAGGGGGCGCAGTATTTT
TRBJ2-3	NA	many	TRBV20-1	CSATLAPGTDTQYF	TGCAGTGCCACCTTAGCCCCCGGCACAGATACGCAGTATTTT
TRBJ1-5	NA	many	TRBV20-1	CSAPRAGAQHF	TGCAGTGCCCCGCGCGCGGGTGCCCAGCATTTT
TRBJ1-4	TRBD1	many	TRBV12-3/TRBV12-4	CASSDRTGGNEKLFF	TGTGCCAGCAGTGACCGGACAGGGGGCAATGAAAAACTGTTTTTT
TRBJ1-1	NA	many	TRBV14	CASSQGWRTEAFF	TGTGCCAGCAGCCAGGGATGGAGGACTGAAGCTTTCTTT
TRBJ2-5	TRBD2	many	TRBV11-2	CASSLPPGRGNGETQYF	TGTGCCAGCAGCTTACCCCCCGGGCGGGGGAATGGAGAGACCCAGTACTTC
TRBJ2-1	NA	many	TRBV6-5	CASRRWESSYNEQFF	TGTGCCAGCAGGCGATGGGAAAGTTCCTACAATGAGCAGTTCTTC
TRBJ2-1	TRBD2	many	TRBV5-1	CASSLLAREGNEQFF	TGCGCCAGCAGCTTGCTAGCTCGGGAGGGTAATGAGCAGTTCTTC
TRBJ1-1	TRBD1	many	TRBV20-1	CSARGDRGPEAFF	TGCAGTGCTAGGGGTGACAGGGGACCTGAAGCTTTCTTT
TRBJ2-2	NA	many	TRBV4-2	CASSQTETGHWNTGELFF	TGTGCCAGCAGCCAAACAGAGACAGGCCACTGGAACACCGGGGAGCTGTTTTTT
TRBJ2-3	NA	many	TRBV5-5	CASSFDRHPEGTQYF	TGTGCCAGCAGCTTCGACAGGCACCCCGAGGGTACGCAGTATTTT
TRBJ2-1	TRBD2	few	TRBV6-5	CASSLSSGGAFYNEQFF	TGTGCCAGCAGTTTGTCTAGCGGGGGGGCGTTCTACAATGAGCAGTTCTTC
TRBJ1-2	TRBD1	many	TRBV29-1	CSVDPRQGGGYTF	TGCAGCGTTGATCCGAGACAGGGAGGTGGCTACACCTTC
TRBJ1-2	TRBD1	few	TRBV5-4	CASSLSNRGANYGYTF	TGTGCCAGCAGCTTGTCGAACAGGGGGGCGAACTATGGCTACACCTTC
TRBJ1-5	NA	many	TRBV12-3/TRBV12-4	CASSHGGPQHF	TGTGCCAGCAGCCACGGGGGGCCCCAGCATTTT
TRBJ2-1	TRBD2	many	TRBV6-1	CASSQTSGAYNEQFF	TGTGCCAGCAGCCAGACTAGCGGGGCATACAATGAGCAGTTCTTC
TRBJ1-1	NA	many	TRBV10-2	CASTQGSNTEAFF	TGCGCCAGCACCCAAGGGTCCAACACTGAAGCTTTCTTT
TRBJ1-5	NA	many	TRBV4-1	CASSQGFFSNQPQHF	TGCGCCAGCAGCCAGGGATTCTTTAGCAATCAGCCCCAGCATTTT
TRBJ1-1	TRBD1	many	TRBV7-2	CASSDRPGQGNTEAFF	TGTGCCAGCAGCGATAGACCGGGACAGGGCAACACTGAAGCTTTCTTT